Following are 9 T cell receptor beta chains from one sample sequenced in a study of blood T cell repertoires in COVID-19. Sequencing used immunoSEQ multiplex PCR; TCRdb keeps in-frame clones, though not all of them. This table has roughly 250,000 clones, around 91% appearing once. Material for sequencing was PBMCs or T cells enriched from blood (not recorded which). The receptor set was obtained from a woman aged 18-29 years who had recovered from COVID-19.

The gene calls are TRBV7-9 and TRBJ2-7, with D tentatively TRBD1 (5 bases). Germline CDR1 reads SEHNR; CDR2 reads FQNEAQ (reference sequence). The CDR3 has 15 amino acids. V was cut by 0 bases and J by 2 bases, with 11 bases left in between. The CDR3 sequence: CASSLAGRAAYEQYF. The CDR3 DNA follows: TGTGCCAGCAGCTTAGCGGGCAGGGCGGCCTACGAGCAGTACTTC.

The chain links TRBV4-1 to TRBJ1-2, with no clear D. CDR1 is MGHRA, CDR2 YSYEKL, per germline. The CDR3 has 13 residues. V lost 6 bases, J lost 4 bases, and 12 bases lay in between. CDR3 in DNA: TGCGCCAGCAGTGTTCCGGGGATCTATGGCTACACCTTC. Amino acids: CASSVPGIYGYTF.

The rearrangement joins TRBV18 to TRBJ2-7; TRBD1 might be the D (5 bases). V was clipped by 1 base and J by 5 bases, with 12 bases between them. CDR3 length: 14 amino acids. CDR1 KGHSH and CDR2 LQKENI come from the germline V gene. The CDR3 DNA sequence: TGTGCCAGCTCACCACGCCAGGGTCAGAACGAGCAGTACTTC. Translated, it gives CASSPRQGQNEQYF.

This chain uses TRBV4-1 with TRBJ1-2; D might be TRBD1 (5 bases). Trimming left V 1 base short and J 5 bases short, with 14 bases between. CDR3 length equals 15 residues. Germline values: CDR1 MGHRA, CDR2 YSYEKL. CDR3 bases: TGCGCCAGCAGCCAAGTTGGAGGGGCCTGGTATGGCTACACCTTC. This sequence encodes CASSQVGGAWYGYTF.

The chain couples TRBV19 to TRBJ1-1, with D possibly matching TRBD1 (6 bases). This CDR3 is 13 amino acids long. The V end lost 2 bases, the J end lost 3 bases, and 7 bases lay between the germline ends. Germline V gene data show CDR1 as LNHDA and CDR2 as SQIVND (reference sequence). The CDR3 DNA reads TGTGCCAGTAGTATACAGGGGTACACTGAAGCTTTCTTT. It specifies CASSIQGYTEAFF.

About this clone itself: The junction shows a germline mismatch at one end, possibly a read error. The CDR3 coding sequence is TGCAGCGCTGAAAGGCAGGGCCTAGGAACTGAAGCTTTCTTT. It yields the protein CSAERQGLGTEAFF. The chain recombines TRBV29-1 with TRBJ1-1, with D possibly being TRBD1 (5 bases). CDR1 and CDR2 (germline): SQVTM, ANQGSEA. The CDR3 has 14 amino acids.

The chain couples TRBV9 to TRBJ1-2, with D unclear. Germline CDR1 is SGDLS and CDR2 is YYNGEE. The CDR3 is made up of 13 amino acids. Trimming left V 4 bases short and J 7 bases short, with 14 bases between. The CDR3 spells CASSPSVPVGYTF. For the CDR3, the DNA is TGTGCCAGCAGCCCATCAGTTCCTGTTGGCTACACCTTC.

This sequence joins TRBV7-3 and TRBJ2-3, with TRBD2 as a possible D gene (5 bases). Trimming left V 1 base short and J 4 bases short, with 15 bases between. CDR3 length equals 16 residues. Germline V lookup: CDR1 SGHTA, CDR2 FQGTGA. For the CDR3, the DNA is TGTGCCAGCAGCTTAATGGCCCGGGAATGGGCAGATACGCAGTATTTT. This codes for CASSLMAREWADTQYF.

The sample holds a few counts of this clone. The chain carries TRBV20-1 and TRBJ2-3, with D perhaps TRBD1 (5 bases). Between the trimmed V and J ends, which lost 3 bases and 6 bases, there was a span of 16 bases. Germline V gives CDR1 DFQATT, CDR2 SNEGSKA (reference sequence). The CDR3 consists of 14 residues. The CDR3 DNA reads TGCAGTGCTAGTTTTACTTGGACACTCGATACGCAGTATTTT. This encodes CSASFTWTLDTQYF.